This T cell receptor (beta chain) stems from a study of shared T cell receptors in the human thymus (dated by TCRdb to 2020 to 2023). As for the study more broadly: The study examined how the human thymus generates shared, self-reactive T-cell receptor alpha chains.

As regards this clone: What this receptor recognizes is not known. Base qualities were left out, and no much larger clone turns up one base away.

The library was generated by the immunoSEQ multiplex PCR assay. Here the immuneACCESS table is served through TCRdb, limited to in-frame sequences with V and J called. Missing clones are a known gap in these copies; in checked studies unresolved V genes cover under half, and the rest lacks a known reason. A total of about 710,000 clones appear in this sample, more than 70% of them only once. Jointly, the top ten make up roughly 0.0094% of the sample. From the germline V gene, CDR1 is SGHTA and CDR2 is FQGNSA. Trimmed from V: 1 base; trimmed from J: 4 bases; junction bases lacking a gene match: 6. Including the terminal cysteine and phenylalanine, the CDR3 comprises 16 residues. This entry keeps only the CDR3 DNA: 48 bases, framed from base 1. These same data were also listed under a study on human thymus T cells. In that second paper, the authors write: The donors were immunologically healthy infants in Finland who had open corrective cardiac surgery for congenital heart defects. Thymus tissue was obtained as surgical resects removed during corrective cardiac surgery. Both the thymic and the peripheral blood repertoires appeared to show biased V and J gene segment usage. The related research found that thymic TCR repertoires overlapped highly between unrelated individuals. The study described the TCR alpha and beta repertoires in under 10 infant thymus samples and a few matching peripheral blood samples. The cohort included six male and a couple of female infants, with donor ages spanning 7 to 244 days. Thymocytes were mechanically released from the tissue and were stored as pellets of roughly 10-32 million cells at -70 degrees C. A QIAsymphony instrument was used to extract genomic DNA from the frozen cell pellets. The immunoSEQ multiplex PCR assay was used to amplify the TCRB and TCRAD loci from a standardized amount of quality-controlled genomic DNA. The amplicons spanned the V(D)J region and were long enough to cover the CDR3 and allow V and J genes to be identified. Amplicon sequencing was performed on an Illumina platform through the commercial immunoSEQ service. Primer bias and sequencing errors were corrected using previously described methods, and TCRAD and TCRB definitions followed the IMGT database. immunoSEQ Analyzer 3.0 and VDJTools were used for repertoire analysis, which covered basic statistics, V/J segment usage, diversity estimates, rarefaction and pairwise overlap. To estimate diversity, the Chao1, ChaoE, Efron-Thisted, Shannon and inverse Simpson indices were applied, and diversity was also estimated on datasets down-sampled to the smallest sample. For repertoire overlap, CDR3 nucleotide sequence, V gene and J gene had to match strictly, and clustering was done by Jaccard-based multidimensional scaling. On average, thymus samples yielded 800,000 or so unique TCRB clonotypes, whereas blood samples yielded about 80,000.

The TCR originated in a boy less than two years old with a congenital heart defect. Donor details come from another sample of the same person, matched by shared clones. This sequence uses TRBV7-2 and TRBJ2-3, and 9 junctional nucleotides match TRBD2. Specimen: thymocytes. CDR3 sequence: CASSLGGASGADTQYF. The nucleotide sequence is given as TGTGCCAGCAGCTTAGGAGGGGCTAGCGGGGCAGATACGCAGTATTTT.